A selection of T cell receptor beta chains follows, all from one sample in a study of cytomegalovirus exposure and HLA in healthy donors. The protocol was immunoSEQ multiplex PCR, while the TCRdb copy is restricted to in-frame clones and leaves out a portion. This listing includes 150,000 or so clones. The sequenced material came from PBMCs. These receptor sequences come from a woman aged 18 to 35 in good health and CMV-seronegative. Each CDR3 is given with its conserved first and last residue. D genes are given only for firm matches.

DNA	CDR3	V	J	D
TGTGCCAGCAGCCCGAGGGCAGGTCGGAGAAACACCATATATTTT	CASSPRAGRRNTIYF	TRBV7-8	TRBJ1-3	.
TGTGCCAGCACCCGGACAGGGTTCGGTAAACTGTTTTTT	CASTRTGFGKLFF	TRBV6-5	TRBJ1-4	TRBD1
TGTGCCAGCAGCACAAAGGGGACTGAATTCTACAATGAGCAGTTCTTC	CASSTKGTEFYNEQFF	TRBV11-1	TRBJ2-1	.
TGCAGCGTTGAAGATCTTGAGACCCAGTACTTC	CSVEDLETQYF	TRBV29-1	TRBJ2-5	.
TGCGCCAGCAGCTTGGCTCTTCATTCAGGGGAAGCTTTCTTT	CASSLALHSGEAFF	TRBV5-1	TRBJ1-1	.
TGCGCCAGCAGCTGGACAGGGGGCGGTGGGGCCAACGTCCTGACTTTC	CASSWTGGGGANVLTF	TRBV5-1	TRBJ2-6	TRBD1
TGTGCCAGCAGCAAAGCAAGGGAGACTGAAGCTTTCTTT	CASSKARETEAFF	TRBV21-1	TRBJ1-1	.
TGTGCTAGTGGTCCCAGCGACAGACTCAATCAGCCCCAGCATTTT	CASGPSDRLNQPQHF	TRBV12-5	TRBJ1-5	.
TGTGCCAGCAGCTTAGATGTACAAGCTGGGGCCAACGTCCTGACTTTC	CASSLDVQAGANVLTF	TRBV11-2	TRBJ2-6	.
TGTGCCAGCAGTGAGGACGGGGGCACAGATACGCAGTATTTT	CASSEDGGTDTQYF	TRBV6-4	TRBJ2-3	.
TGTGCCAGCAGTTCCGGGGGGCTGAGGACAGATACGCAGTATTTT	CASSSGGLRTDTQYF	TRBV6-6	TRBJ2-3	.
TGTGCCAGCAGCTTGCAGGGGACGAACGGTGAAGCTTTCTTT	CASSLQGTNGEAFF	TRBV5-4	TRBJ1-1	.
TGTGCCAGCAGCCAATCGGGGGGAAACTATGGCTACACCTTC	CASSQSGGNYGYTF	TRBV14	TRBJ1-2	.
TGTGCCAGCAGCTATAGCGGGAGCGCAGATACGCAGTATTTT	CASSYSGSADTQYF	TRBV6-5	TRBJ2-3	TRBD2
TGTGCCAGCAGCTTTCACCAGGCAATTTTGGGGAACACTGAAGCTTTCTTT	CASSFHQAILGNTEAFF	TRBV11-3	TRBJ1-1	.
TGCGCCAGCAGGGGATCTACTAGCGGGAGGGGACGTGAGCAGTTCTTC	CASRGSTSGRGREQFF	TRBV10-1	TRBJ2-1	TRBD2
TGTGCCAGCAGTGAGAGGGACAGGGGCCAAGAGACCCAGTACTTC	CASSERDRGQETQYF	TRBV6-1	TRBJ2-5	TRBD1
TGTGCCAGCAGCTTGGCGCTAGCGGGAGGGGGCCTAGGAATTCAGTACTTC	CASSLALAGGGLGIQYF	TRBV5-4	TRBJ2-4	TRBD2
TGTGCCAGCAATGATAGCGGGAGGGGATCCTACGAGCAGTACTTC	CASNDSGRGSYEQYF	TRBV6-1	TRBJ2-7	TRBD2
TGCGCCAGCAGCGACAGGGGTCACACAGATACGCAGTATTTT	CASSDRGHTDTQYF	TRBV5-1	TRBJ2-3	TRBD1
TGTGCCAGCAGCTTAAGTGCCAGGGGTCAGCCCCAGCATTTT	CASSLSARGQPQHF	TRBV7-8	TRBJ1-5	.
TGTGCCAGCGGGTTCGAAAGGGGTGTGGGCAATCAGCCCCAGCATTTT	CASGFERGVGNQPQHF	TRBV6-6	TRBJ1-5	.
TGCGCCAGCAAAACTAGCGGTCACACCGGGGAGCTGTTTTTT	CASKTSGHTGELFF	TRBV5-1	TRBJ2-2	TRBD2
TGTGCCACCAGCGAGGGGACAGGGGGCGGGTATGGCTACACCTTC	CATSEGTGGGYGYTF	TRBV15	TRBJ1-2	TRBD1
TGTGCCAGCAGCGCCAGGACTAGCGGGAGTTTCACAGATACGCAGTATTTT	CASSARTSGSFTDTQYF	TRBV9	TRBJ2-3	TRBD2
TGTGCCAGCAGCTTAGTTTGGGAGAGCTATGGCTACACCTTC	CASSLVWESYGYTF	TRBV7-2	TRBJ1-2	.
TGTGCCAGCAGCCAAGATCATCGGGACAGGGCCTACGAGCAGTACTTC	CASSQDHRDRAYEQYF	TRBV4-2	TRBJ2-7	TRBD1
TGCGCCAGCAGAGGGAGGGAGGGTGGGAGCAATCAGCCCCAGCATTTT	CASRGREGGSNQPQHF	TRBV10-1	TRBJ1-5	.
TGTGCCAGCAGTGAAGCCACGGGAGGGGGCACGCAGTATTTT	CASSEATGGGTQYF	TRBV2	TRBJ2-3	.
TGTGCCAGCAGCTTGGCCGGTACGTTCCAAGAGACCCAGTACTTC	CASSLAGTFQETQYF	TRBV5-4	TRBJ2-5	.
TGTGCCAGTAGTATAGGTGGGAGAACCGGGGAGCTGTTTTTT	CASSIGGRTGELFF	TRBV19	TRBJ2-2	.
TGTGCCAGCAGTGACTCAGAAGGCGGGACTAGCAGTGAGCAGTTCTTC	CASSDSEGGTSSEQFF	TRBV6-4	TRBJ2-1	TRBD2
TGTGCCAGCACCAAACGGGGGACAGTCAATGAAAAACTGTTTTTT	CASTKRGTVNEKLFF	TRBV27	TRBJ1-4	TRBD1
TGTGCCAGCAGACCTAACAGGGTGACGGGACAAGAGACCCAGTACTTC	CASRPNRVTGQETQYF	TRBV11-2	TRBJ2-5	.
TGTGCCCACAATTCGGGACAGCCTCAAGAGACCCAGTACTTC	CAHNSGQPQETQYF	TRBV28	TRBJ2-5	TRBD1
TGTGCCAGCAGCCAAGACAGGTGGAAGGGAAACACCATATATTTT	CASSQDRWKGNTIYF	TRBV4-2	TRBJ1-3	.
TGTGCCATCAGTGTCAATAGGTATGACAAAGCTAACTATGGCTACACCTTC	CAISVNRYDKANYGYTF	TRBV10-3	TRBJ1-2	.
TGTGCCAGCTCACCCCCCGGGACTCAGACCGGGGAGCTGTTTTTT	CASSPPGTQTGELFF	TRBV18	TRBJ2-2	.
TGTGCCAGCAGCGTAGTAGCGGGAGGAAGCAATGAGCAGTTCTTC	CASSVVAGGSNEQFF	TRBV9	TRBJ2-1	TRBD2
TGTGCCAGCAGTGCAGGGAATGAGCAGTTCTTC	CASSAGNEQFF	TRBV6-4	TRBJ2-1	.
TGTGCCAGCAGCCCCCGAGGACAGGGAGGTTACAATGAGCAGTTCTTC	CASSPRGQGGYNEQFF	TRBV7-9	TRBJ2-1	TRBD1
TGTGCCAGCAGCGCTACAGGGTCACCCACTGAAGCTTTCTTT	CASSATGSPTEAFF	TRBV6-1	TRBJ1-1	.
TGTGCCAGCAGCTTGGTTAGCGAGCAGTACTTC	CASSLVSEQYF	TRBV5-8	TRBJ2-7	.
TGCGCCAGCAGCCAAGTGCGGGACAGGGTCCGTGGCTACACCTTC	CASSQVRDRVRGYTF	TRBV4-3	TRBJ1-2	TRBD1
TGTGCCAGCACTGTCCTTCCGGGACTACTAACCTACGAGCAGTACTTC	CASTVLPGLLTYEQYF	TRBV2	TRBJ2-7	TRBD2
TGTGCCAGTACCCGAGATTTTGACTTTCAGCCCCAGCATTTT	CASTRDFDFQPQHF	TRBV19	TRBJ1-5	.
TGCGCCAGCAGCGCCGGACAGGGAAACATTCAGTACTTC	CASSAGQGNIQYF	TRBV5-1	TRBJ2-4	TRBD1
TGCAGCGTTGAAGGGCGGGGGATGAACACTGAAGCTTTCTTT	CSVEGRGMNTEAFF	TRBV29-1	TRBJ1-1	.
TGTGCCAGTAGTACGACGACAGGGTACTCCTACAATGAGCAGTTCTTC	CASSTTTGYSYNEQFF	TRBV19	TRBJ2-1	TRBD1
TGTGCCAGCCAAGTCCAGAATAATGAGCAGTTCTTC	CASQVQNNEQFF	TRBV7-9	TRBJ2-1	.
TGTGCCTCCCTAACAGGGGGTGAGCAGTACTTC	CASLTGGEQYF	TRBV30	TRBJ2-7	TRBD1
TGTGCCAGCAGCTTAGTTGAGGAGAACACCGGGGAGCTGTTTTTT	CASSLVEENTGELFF	TRBV7-8	TRBJ2-2	.
TGTGCCAGCAGCGTGGGAGGACAGGGGGACATTCAGTACTTC	CASSVGGQGDIQYF	TRBV9	TRBJ2-4	TRBD1